This T cell receptor (beta chain) was identified during a study of OX40 agonist ivuxolimab in advanced cancers. Study background: As their treatment, patients were administered ivuxolimab, an agonistic anti-OX40 (CD134) antibody. Findings and caveats of the study: Certain nonresponders likewise exhibited a low normalized T-cell clonal expansion.

Data came from immunoSEQ multiplex PCR; TCRdb stores just in-frame clones and leaves some out. The sample lists approximately 30,000 clones; 92% were seen once. Germline CDR1 is MNHEY and CDR2 is SMNVEV (reference sequence). The CDR3 has 17 residues. V lost 3 bases and J lost 5, with 23 bases in between. Comments on this clone: The target antigen is unknown.

Autoimmune disease history or systemic immunosuppression disqualified patients. On cycle 4 day 1 and cycle 7 day 1, as well as at baseline, blood was sampled. This clonotype was sampled from an adult with an advanced solid tumor such as melanoma, head and neck, liver or kidney cancer. This chain joins TRBV27 and TRBJ2-7; the D gene is possibly TRBD2 (5 bases). The sample here was CD4+ or CD8+ T cells sorted from blood, taken in a trial of the OX40 agonist ivuxolimab. CDR3 amino acids: CASSLILGSTGIHEQYF. CDR3 bases: TGTGCCAGCAGTTTGATCTTGGGGTCAACGGGGATCCACGAGCAGTACTTC.